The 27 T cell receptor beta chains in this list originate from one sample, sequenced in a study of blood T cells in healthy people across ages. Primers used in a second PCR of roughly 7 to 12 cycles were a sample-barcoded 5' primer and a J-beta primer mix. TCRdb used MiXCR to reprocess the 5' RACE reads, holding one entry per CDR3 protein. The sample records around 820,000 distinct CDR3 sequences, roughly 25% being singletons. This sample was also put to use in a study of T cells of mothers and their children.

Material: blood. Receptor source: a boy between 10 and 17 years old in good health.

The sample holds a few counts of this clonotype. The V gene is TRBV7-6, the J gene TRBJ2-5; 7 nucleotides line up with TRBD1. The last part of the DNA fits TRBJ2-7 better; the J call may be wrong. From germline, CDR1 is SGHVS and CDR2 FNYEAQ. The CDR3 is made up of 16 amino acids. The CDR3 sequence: CASRQGQVKGYAEQYF. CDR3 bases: TGTGCCAGCAGACAAGGACAGGTCAAAGGGTATGCCGAGCAGTACTTC.

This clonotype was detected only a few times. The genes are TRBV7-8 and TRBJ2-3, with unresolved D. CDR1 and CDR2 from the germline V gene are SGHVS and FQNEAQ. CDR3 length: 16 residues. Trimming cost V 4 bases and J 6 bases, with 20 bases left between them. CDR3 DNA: TGTGCCAGCAGCTATCGTCAGAGACATGTCGTGGATACGCAGTATTTT. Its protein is CASSYRQRHVVDTQYF.

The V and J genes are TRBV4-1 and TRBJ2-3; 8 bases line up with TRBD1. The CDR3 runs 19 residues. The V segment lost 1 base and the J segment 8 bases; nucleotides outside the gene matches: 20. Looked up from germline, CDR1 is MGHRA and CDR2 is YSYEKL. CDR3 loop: CASSQALDRGSKVAGTQYF. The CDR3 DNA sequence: TGCGCCAGCAGCCAAGCCCTCGACAGGGGCTCCAAAGTCGCAGGTACGCAGTATTTT.

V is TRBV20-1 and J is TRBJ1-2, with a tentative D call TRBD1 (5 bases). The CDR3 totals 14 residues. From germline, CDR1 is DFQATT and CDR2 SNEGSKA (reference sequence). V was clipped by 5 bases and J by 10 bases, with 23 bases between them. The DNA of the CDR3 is TGCAGTGCTCCCCGATCCGGGACCGGTCACGACTACACCTTC. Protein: CSAPRSGTGHDYTF.

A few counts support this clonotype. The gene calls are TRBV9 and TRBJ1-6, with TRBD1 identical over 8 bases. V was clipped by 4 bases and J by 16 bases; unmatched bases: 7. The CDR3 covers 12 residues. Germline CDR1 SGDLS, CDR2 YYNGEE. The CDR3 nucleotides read TGTGCCAGCAGCCCAGGACAGGGCAGACTCCACTTT. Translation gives CASSPGQGRLHF.

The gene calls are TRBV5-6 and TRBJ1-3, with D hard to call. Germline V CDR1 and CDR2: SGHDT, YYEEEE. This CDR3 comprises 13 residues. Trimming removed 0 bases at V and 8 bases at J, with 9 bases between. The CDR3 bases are TGTGCCAGCAGCTTGGGATACGGGGACACCATATATTTT. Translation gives CASSLGYGDTIYF. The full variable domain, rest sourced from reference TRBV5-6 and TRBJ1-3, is DAGVTQSPTHLIKTRGQQVTLRCSPKSGHDTVSWYQQALGQGPQFIFQYYEEEERQRGNFPDRFSGHQFPNYSSELNVNALLLGDSALYLCASSLGYGDTIYFGEGSWLTVV.

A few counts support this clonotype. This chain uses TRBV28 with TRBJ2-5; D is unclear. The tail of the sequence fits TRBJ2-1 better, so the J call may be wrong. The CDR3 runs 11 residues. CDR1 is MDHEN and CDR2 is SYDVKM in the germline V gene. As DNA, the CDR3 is TGTGCCAGCACCCTTAGGGATGAGCAGTTCTTC. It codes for CASTLRDEQFF.

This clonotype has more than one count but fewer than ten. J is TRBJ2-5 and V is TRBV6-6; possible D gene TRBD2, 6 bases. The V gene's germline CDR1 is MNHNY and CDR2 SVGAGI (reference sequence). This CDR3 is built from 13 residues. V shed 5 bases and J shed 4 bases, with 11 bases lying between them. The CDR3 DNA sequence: TGTGCCAGCAGTACGGGACTTAGAGAGACCCAGTACTTC. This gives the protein CASSTGLRETQYF.

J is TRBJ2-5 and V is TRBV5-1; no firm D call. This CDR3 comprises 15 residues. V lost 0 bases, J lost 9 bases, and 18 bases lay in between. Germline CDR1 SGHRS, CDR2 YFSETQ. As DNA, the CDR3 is TGCGCCAGCAGCTTGGTAGCAGACGGCCGGGCTTCCCAGTACTTC. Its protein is CASSLVADGRASQYF. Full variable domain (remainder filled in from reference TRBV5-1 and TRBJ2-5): KAGVTQTPRYLIKTRGQQVTLSCSPISGHRSVSWYQQTPGQGLQFLFEYFSETQRNKGNFPGRFSGRQFSNSRSEMNVSTLELGDSALYLCASSLVADGRASQYFGPGTRLLVL.

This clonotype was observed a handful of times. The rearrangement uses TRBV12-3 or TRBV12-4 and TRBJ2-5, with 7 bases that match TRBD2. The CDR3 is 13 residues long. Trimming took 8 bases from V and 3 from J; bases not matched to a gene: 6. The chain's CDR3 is CASGRGLKETQYF. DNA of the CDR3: TGTGCCAGCGGGAGGGGTTTAAAAGAGACCCAGTACTTC.

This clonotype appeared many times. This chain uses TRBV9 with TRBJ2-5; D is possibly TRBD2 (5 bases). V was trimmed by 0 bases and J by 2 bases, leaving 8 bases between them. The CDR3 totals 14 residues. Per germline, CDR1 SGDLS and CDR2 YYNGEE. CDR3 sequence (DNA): TGTGCCAGCAGCGTAGACGGAGGTCAAGAGACCCAGTACTTC. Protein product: CASSVDGGQETQYF.

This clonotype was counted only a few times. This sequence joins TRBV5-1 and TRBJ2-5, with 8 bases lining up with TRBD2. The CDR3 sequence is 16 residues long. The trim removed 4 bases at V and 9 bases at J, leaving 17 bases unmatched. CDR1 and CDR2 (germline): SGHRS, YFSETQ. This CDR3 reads CASSTTGLVMSAPQYF. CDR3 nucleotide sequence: TGCGCCAGCAGCACGACGGGACTAGTGATGTCAGCGCCCCAGTACTTC.

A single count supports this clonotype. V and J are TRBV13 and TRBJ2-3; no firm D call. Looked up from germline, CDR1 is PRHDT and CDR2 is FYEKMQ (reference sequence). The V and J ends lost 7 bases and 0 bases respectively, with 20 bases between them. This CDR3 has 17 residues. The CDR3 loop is CASTGNAEYASTDTQYF. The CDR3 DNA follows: TGTGCCAGCACGGGTAACGCGGAATACGCTAGCACAGATACGCAGTATTTT.

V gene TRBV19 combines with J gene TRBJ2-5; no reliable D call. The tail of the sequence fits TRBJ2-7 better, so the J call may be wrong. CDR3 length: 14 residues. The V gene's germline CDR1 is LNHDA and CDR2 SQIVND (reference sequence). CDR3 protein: CASSITKDSYEQYF. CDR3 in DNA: TGTGCCAGTAGTATAACTAAGGACTCCTACGAGCAGTACTTC.

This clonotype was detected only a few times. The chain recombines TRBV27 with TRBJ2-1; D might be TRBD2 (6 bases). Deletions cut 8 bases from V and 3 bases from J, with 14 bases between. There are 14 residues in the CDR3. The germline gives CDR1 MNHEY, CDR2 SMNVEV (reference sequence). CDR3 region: CASSRSGHYNEQFF. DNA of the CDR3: TGTGCCAGCTCCCGGAGCGGGCACTACAATGAGCAGTTCTTC.

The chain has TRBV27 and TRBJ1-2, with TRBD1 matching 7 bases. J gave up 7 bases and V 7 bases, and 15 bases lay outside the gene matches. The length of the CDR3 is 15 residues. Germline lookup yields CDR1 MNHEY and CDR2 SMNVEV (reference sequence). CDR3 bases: TGTGCCAGCATTACGACCGGACAGGTGGCGAGTGGCTACACCTTC. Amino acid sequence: CASITTGQVASGYTF.

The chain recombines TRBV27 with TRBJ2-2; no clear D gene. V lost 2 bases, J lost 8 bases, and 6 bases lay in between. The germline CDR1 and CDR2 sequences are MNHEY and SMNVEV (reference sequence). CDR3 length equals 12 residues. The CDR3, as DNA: TGTGCCAGCAGTTTAAGGCGAGGGGAGCTGTTTTTT. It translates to CASSLRRGELFF.

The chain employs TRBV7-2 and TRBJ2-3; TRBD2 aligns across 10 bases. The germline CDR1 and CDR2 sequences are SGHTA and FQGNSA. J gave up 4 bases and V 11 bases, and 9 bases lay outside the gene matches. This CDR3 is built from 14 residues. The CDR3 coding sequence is TGTGCCGAAGGTTCAGCGGGGGGGGCAGATACGCAGTATTTT. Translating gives CAEGSAGGADTQYF.

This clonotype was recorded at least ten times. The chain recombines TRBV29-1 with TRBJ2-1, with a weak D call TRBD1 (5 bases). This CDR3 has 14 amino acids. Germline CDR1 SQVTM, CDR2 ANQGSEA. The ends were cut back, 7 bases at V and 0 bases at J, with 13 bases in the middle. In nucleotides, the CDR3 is TGCAGCGCCTTAGGGGCGAGCTCCTACAATGAGCAGTTCTTC. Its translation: CSALGASSYNEQFF.

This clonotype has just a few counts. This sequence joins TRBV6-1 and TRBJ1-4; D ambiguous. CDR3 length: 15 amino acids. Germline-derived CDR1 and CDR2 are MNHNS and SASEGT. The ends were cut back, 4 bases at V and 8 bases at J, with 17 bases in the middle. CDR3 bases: TGTGCCAGCAGTGGGTCGCCTTCACGCGTAGAAAAACTGTTTTTT. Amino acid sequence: CASSGSPSRVEKLFF.

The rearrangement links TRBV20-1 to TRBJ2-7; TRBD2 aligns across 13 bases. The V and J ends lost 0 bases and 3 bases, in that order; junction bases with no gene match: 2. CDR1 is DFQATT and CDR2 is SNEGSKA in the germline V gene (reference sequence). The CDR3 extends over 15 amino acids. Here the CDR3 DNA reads TGCAGTGCTAGAGAACGGACTAGCGGGGGCTACGAGCAGTACTTC. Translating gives CSARERTSGGYEQYF.

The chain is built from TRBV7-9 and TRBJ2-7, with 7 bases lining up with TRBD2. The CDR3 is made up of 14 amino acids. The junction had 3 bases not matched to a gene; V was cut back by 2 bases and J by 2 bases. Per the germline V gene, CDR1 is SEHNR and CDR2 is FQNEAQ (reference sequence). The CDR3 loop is CASSLLTSTYEQYF. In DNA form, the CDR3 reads TGTGCCAGCAGCTTATTGACTAGCACCTACGAGCAGTACTTC.

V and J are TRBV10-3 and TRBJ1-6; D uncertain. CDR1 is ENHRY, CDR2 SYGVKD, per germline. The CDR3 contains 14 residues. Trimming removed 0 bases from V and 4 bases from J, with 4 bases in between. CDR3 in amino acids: CAISESGYNSPLHF. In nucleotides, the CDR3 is TGTGCCATCAGTGAGTCGGGGTATAATTCACCCCTCCACTTT.

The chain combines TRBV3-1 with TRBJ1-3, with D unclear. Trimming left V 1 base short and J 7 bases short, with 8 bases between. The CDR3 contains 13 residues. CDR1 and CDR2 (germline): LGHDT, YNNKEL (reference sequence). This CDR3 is CASSQVQGNTIYF. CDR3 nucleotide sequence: TGTGCCAGCAGCCAAGTTCAAGGGAACACCATATATTTT.

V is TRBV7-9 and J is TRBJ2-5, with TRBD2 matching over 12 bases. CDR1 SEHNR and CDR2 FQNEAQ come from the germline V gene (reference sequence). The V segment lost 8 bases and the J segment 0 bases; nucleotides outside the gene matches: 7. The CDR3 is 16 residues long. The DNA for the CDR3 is TGTGCCAGCGGCCGGACTAGCGGGGTAGACCAAGAGACCCAGTACTTC. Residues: CASGRTSGVDQETQYF.

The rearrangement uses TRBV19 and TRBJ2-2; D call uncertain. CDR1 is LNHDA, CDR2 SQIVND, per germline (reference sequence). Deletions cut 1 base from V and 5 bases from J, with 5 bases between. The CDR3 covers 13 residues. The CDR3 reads CASSIAQTGELFF. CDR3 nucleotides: TGTGCCAGTAGTATAGCCCAAACCGGGGAGCTGTTTTTT.

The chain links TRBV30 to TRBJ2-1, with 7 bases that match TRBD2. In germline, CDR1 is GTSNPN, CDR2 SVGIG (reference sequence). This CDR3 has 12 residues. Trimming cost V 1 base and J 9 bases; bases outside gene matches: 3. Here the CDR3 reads CAWSGLAAEQFF. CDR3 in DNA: TGTGCCTGGAGTGGACTAGCAGCTGAGCAGTTCTTC.